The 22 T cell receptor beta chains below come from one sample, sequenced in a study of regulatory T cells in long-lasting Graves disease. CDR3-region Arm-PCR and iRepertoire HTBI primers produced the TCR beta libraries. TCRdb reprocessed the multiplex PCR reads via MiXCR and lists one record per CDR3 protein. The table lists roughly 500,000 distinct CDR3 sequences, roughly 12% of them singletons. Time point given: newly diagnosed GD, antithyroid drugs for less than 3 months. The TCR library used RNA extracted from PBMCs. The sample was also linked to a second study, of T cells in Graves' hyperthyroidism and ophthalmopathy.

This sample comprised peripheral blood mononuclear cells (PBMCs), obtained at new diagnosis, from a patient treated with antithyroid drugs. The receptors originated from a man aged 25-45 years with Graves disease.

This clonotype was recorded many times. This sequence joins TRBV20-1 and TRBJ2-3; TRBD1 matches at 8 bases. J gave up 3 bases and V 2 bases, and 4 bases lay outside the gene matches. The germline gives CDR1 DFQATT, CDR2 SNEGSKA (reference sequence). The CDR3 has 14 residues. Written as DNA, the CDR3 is TGCAGTGCTAGACAGGGGGCGTTTACAGATACGCAGTATTTT. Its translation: CSARQGAFTDTQYF.

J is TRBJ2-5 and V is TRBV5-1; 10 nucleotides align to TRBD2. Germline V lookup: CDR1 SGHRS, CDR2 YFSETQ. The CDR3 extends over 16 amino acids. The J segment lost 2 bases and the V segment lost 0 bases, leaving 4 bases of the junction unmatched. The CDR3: CASSLVAGGFQETQYF. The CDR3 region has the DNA TGCGCCAGCAGCTTGGTAGCGGGAGGTTTTCAAGAGACCCAGTACTTC.

Here the CDR3 reads CASSLISGAITDTQYF. DNA for the CDR3: TGTGCCAGCAGCCTAATTAGCGGAGCGATCACAGATACGCAGTATTTT. This chain connects TRBV5-4 to TRBJ2-3, with D maybe TRBD2 (6 bases). The CDR3 extends over 16 amino acids. V was pared by 4 bases and J by 2 bases, with 17 bases between. From germline, CDR1 is SGHNT and CDR2 YYREEE (reference sequence).

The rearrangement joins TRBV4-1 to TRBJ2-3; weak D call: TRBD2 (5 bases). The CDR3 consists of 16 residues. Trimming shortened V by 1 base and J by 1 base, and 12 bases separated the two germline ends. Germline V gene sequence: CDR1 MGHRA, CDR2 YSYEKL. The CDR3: CASSQGRGPGTDTQYF. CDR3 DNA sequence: TGCGCCAGCAGCCAAGGGCGAGGGCCTGGCACAGATACGCAGTATTTT.

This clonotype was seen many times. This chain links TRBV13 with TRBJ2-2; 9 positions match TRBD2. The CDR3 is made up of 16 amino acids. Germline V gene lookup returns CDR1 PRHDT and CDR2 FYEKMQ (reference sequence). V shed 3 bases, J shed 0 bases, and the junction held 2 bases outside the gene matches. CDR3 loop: CASSLPSGANTGELFF. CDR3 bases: TGTGCCAGCAGCTTGCCTAGCGGGGCGAACACCGGGGAGCTGTTTTTT.

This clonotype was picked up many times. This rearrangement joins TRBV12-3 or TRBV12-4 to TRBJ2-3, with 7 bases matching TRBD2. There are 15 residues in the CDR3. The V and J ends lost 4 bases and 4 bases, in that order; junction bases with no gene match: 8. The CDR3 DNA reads TGTGCCAGCAGTTCGTCAGCGGCGGGGGCAGATACGCAGTATTTT. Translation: CASSSSAAGADTQYF.

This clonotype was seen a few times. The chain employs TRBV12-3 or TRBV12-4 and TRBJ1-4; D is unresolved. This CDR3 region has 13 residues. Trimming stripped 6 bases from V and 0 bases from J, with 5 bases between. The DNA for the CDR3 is TGTGCCAGCAGATATGCAACTAATGAAAAACTGTTTTTT. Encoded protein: CASRYATNEKLFF.

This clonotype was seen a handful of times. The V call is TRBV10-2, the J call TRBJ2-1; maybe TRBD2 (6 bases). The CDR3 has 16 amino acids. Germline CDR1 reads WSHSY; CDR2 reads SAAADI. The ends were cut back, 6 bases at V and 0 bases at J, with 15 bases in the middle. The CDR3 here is CASRVRGSGSYNEQFF. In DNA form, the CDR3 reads TGCGCCAGCAGGGTAAGAGGTAGCGGCTCCTACAATGAGCAGTTCTTC.

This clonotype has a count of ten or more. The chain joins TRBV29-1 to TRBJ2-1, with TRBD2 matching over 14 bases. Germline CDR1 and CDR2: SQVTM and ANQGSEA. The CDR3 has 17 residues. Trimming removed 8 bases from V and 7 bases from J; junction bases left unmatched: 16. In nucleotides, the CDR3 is TGCAGCTCCCTGGGACTAGCGGGAGAGAGGGCTATTAATGAGCAGTTCTTC. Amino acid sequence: CSSLGLAGERAINEQFF.

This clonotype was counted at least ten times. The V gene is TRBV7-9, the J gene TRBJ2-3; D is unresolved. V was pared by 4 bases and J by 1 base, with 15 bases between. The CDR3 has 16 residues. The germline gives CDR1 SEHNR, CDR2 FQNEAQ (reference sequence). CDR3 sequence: CASSSPRSSGTDTQYF. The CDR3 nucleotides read TGTGCCAGCAGCTCCCCCCGGTCCTCGGGCACAGATACGCAGTATTTT.

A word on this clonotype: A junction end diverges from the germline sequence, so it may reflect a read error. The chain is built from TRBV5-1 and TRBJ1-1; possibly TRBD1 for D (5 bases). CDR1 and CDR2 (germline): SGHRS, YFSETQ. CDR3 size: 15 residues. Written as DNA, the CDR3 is TGCGCCAGCAGCTTGGGGAGGGGTCGGGGTACTGGAGCTTTCTTT. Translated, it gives CASSLGRGRGTGAFF. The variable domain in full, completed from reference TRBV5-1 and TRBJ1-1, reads KAGVTQTPRYLIKTRGQQVTLSCSPISGHRSVSWYQQTPGQGLQFLFEYFSETQRNKGNFPGRFSGRQFSNSRSEMNVSTLELGDSALYLCASSLGRGRGTGAFFGQGTRLTVV.

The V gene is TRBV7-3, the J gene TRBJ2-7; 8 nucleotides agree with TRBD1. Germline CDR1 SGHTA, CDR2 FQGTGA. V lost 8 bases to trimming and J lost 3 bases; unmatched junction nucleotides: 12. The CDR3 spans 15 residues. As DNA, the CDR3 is TGTGCCAGCTCACCGAGACAGGGGTATATCTACGAGCAGTACTTC. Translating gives CASSPRQGYIYEQYF.

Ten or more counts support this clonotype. The CDR3 nucleotides read TGCAGTGCTCCCCGTAGTATGAGTAGTAATGAGCAGTTCTTC. As protein: CSAPRSMSSNEQFF. The chain carries TRBV20-1 and TRBJ2-1; D call uncertain. The CDR3 sequence is 14 residues long. Trimming shortened V by 5 bases and J by 7 bases, and 18 bases separated the two germline ends. The germline gives CDR1 DFQATT, CDR2 SNEGSKA (reference sequence).

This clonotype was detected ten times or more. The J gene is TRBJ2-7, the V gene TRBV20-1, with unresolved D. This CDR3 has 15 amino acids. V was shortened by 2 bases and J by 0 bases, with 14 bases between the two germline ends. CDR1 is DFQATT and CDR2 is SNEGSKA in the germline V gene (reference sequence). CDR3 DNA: TGCAGTGCTAGATCCCTCTCGGGCCTCTCCTACGAGCAGTACTTC. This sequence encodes CSARSLSGLSYEQYF.

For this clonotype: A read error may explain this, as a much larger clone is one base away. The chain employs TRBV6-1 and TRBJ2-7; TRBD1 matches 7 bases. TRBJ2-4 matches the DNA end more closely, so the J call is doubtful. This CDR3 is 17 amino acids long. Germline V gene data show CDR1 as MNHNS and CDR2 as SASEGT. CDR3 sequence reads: CASSDEQGLVAKNIQYF. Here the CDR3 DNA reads TGTGCCAGCAGTGACGAACAGGGGTTAGTAGCCAAAAACATTCAGTACTTC.

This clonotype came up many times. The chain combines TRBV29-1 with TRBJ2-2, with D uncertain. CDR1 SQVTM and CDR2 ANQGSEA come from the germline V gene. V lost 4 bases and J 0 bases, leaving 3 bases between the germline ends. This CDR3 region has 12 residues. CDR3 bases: TGCAGCGTTGTCCCGAACACCGGGGAGCTGTTTTTT. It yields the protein CSVVPNTGELFF.

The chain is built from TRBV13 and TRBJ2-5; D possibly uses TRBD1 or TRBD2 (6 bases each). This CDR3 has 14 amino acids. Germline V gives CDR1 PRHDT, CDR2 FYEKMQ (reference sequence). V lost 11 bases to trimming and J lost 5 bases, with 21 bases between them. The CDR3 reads CASWGRGRGETQYF. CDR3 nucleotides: TGTGCCTCCTGGGGGCGGGGCCGGGGGGAGACCCAGTACTTC.

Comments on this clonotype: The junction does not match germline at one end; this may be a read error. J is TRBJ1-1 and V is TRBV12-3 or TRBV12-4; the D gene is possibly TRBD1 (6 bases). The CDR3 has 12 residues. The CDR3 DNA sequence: TGTGCCAGCAGCGCCGGGACATTTGAAGCTCTCTTT. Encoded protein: CASSAGTFEALF.

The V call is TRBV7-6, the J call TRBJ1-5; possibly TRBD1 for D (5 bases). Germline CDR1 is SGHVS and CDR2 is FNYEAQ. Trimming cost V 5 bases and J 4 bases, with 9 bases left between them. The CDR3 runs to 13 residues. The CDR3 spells CASSGGRNQPQHF. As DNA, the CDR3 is TGTGCCAGCAGCGGGGGACGGAATCAGCCCCAGCATTTT.

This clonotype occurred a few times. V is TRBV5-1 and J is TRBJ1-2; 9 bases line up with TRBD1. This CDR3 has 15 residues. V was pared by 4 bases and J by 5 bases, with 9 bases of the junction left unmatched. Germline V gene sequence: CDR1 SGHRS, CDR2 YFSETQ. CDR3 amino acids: CASSLGTGNSYGYTF. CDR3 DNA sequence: TGCGCCAGCAGCCTAGGGACAGGGAACTCATATGGCTACACCTTC.

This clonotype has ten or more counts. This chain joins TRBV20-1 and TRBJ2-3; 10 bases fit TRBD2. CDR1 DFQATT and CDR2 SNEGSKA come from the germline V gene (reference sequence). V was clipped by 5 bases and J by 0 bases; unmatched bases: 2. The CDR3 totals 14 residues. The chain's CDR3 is CSALAGGSTDTQYF. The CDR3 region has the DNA TGCAGTGCTTTAGCGGGAGGTAGCACAGATACGCAGTATTTT.

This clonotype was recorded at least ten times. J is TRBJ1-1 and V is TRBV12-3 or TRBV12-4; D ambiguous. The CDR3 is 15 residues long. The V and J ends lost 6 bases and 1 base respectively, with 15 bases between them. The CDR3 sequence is CASRTSWQTNTEAFF. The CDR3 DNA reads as TGTGCCAGCAGAACCTCGTGGCAGACGAACACTGAAGCTTTCTTT.